The 17 T cell receptor beta chains given below trace back to one sample, sequenced in a study of blood T cell repertoires in COVID-19. Only in-frame clones appear in the TCRdb table, and some are missing; sequencing was by immunoSEQ multiplex PCR. The sample carries some 140,000 clones, roughly 80% recorded once. The sample comprised peripheral blood. The receptors were gathered from a woman in her sixties with acute or convalescent COVID-19.

The gene calls are TRBV24-1 and TRBJ1-4, with TRBD1 identical over 7 bases. V dropped 1 base and J dropped 7; count of bases not matched to a gene: 2. CDR1 and CDR2 (germline): KGHDR, SFDVKD. CDR3 length: 14 amino acids. The CDR3 region is CATSDFQGGEKLFF. The CDR3 DNA reads TGTGCCACCAGTGATTTTCAGGGGGGTGAAAAACTGTTTTTT.

The chain combines TRBV14 with TRBJ1-2; a possible D gene is TRBD1 (5 bases). CDR3 size: 15 residues. V lost 3 bases, J lost 2 bases, and 13 bases lay in between. Per germline, CDR1 SGHDN and CDR2 FVKESK. CDR3 bases: TGTGCCAGCAGCCAGGACCGACAGAGAAACTATGGCTACACCTTC. It encodes CASSQDRQRNYGYTF.

This clone was counted only a few times. The rearrangement links TRBV7-8 to TRBJ2-2; 7 positions match TRBD2. CDR1 is SGHVS and CDR2 is FQNEAQ in the germline V gene. The junction had 4 bases not matched to a gene; V was cut back by 4 bases and J by 2 bases. There are 15 residues in the CDR3. The CDR3 nucleotides are TGTGCCAGCAGCTCTGGACTAGGAAACACCGGGGAGCTGTTTTTT. This codes for CASSSGLGNTGELFF.

The CDR3 sequence: CATSVGQGGGQPQHF. CDR3 sequence (DNA): TGTGCCACCAGCGTGGGACAGGGGGGCGGTCAGCCCCAGCATTTT. The chain links TRBV15 to TRBJ1-5; 11 bases match TRBD1. Trimming took 5 bases from V and 6 from J; bases not matched to a gene: 6. This CDR3 is built from 15 residues. Germline CDR1 and CDR2: LNHNV and YYDKDF (reference sequence).

This clone came up a few times. The chain uses TRBV6-5 and TRBJ2-7; 7 bases match TRBD1. V lost 6 bases to trimming and J lost 1 base; unmatched junction nucleotides: 6. Germline CDR1 is MNHEY and CDR2 is SVGAGI. This CDR3 comprises 14 residues. CDR3 sequence reads: CASRAWDSSYEQYF. DNA of the CDR3: TGTGCCAGCAGAGCGTGGGACAGTTCCTACGAGCAGTACTTC.

The chain is built from TRBV28 and TRBJ2-2; TRBD1 agrees at 9 bases. V gave up 4 bases and J gave up 5 bases; unmatched junction bases: 8. There are 16 residues in the CDR3. Germline assignment: CDR1 MDHEN and CDR2 SYDVKM. As DNA, the CDR3 is TGTGCCAGCAGTTCGACCGGGACAGGGTTTACCGGGGAGCTGTTTTTT. Amino acids: CASSSTGTGFTGELFF.

The chain recombines TRBV29-1 with TRBJ1-3; D gene uncertain. Trimming stripped 3 bases from V and 0 bases from J, with 9 bases between. Germline V gives CDR1 SQVTM, CDR2 ANQGSEA. The CDR3 is 14 residues long. The CDR3 loop reads CSVDIRDSGNTIYF. Written as DNA, the CDR3 is TGCAGCGTTGACATCCGGGACTCTGGAAACACCATATATTTT.

The genes are TRBV5-1 and TRBJ1-1; tentatively, D is TRBD1 (6 bases). The germline CDR1 and CDR2 sequences are SGHRS and YFSETQ. V lost 2 bases to trimming and J lost 11 bases, with 16 bases between them. CDR3 size: 13 residues. The CDR3 coding sequence is TGCGCCAGCAGCTTAGGTGACAGGAGGTTGGCTTTCTTT. It codes for CASSLGDRRLAFF.

The CDR3 DNA reads as TGTGCCAGCAGGAGACAGGGGGGAGATAACTATGGCTACACCTTC. Protein product: CASRRQGGDNYGYTF. The rearrangement uses TRBV2 and TRBJ1-2; TRBD1 agrees at 9 bases. The CDR3 spans 15 residues. Germline trimming cut 6 bases from V and 1 base from J; bases unmatched to any gene: 6. Germline V lookup: CDR1 SNHLY, CDR2 FYNNEI. Full variable domain (remainder filled in from reference TRBV2 and TRBJ1-2): EPEVTQTPSHQVTQMGQEVILRCVPISNHLYFYWYRQILGQKVEFLVSFYNNEISEKSEIFDDQFSVERPDGSNFTLKIRSTKLEDSAMYFCASRRQGGDNYGYTFGSGTRLTVV.

This clone was observed once. The chain uses TRBV15 and TRBJ1-3; D might be TRBD1 (6 bases). CDR1 and CDR2 from the germline V gene are LNHNV and YYDKDF (reference sequence). This CDR3 comprises 15 residues. V lost 5 bases and J 0 bases, leaving 11 bases between the germline ends. CDR3 bases: TGTGCCACCAGCCGACAGGCGAACTCTGGAAACACCATATATTTT. Protein: CATSRQANSGNTIYF.

Written as DNA, the CDR3 is TGTGCCAGCAGGGGAGGGGACACCTCGAGTCAGCCCCAGCATTTT. Amino acid sequence: CASRGGDTSSQPQHF. The chain joins TRBV6-5 to TRBJ1-5; TRBD1 is a possible D gene (6 bases). V was clipped by 6 bases and J by 6 bases, with 18 bases between them. The CDR3 sequence is 15 residues long. Germline V gene data show CDR1 as MNHEY and CDR2 as SVGAGI.

The genes are TRBV5-1 and TRBJ1-2; 10 nucleotides line up with TRBD1. V lost 0 bases to trimming and J lost 10 bases; unmatched junction nucleotides: 6. Looked up from germline, CDR1 is SGHRS and CDR2 is YFSETQ. The CDR3 totals 14 residues. The CDR3 region is CASSLDGTGEDYTF. The CDR3 region has the DNA TGCGCCAGCAGCTTGGACGGGACAGGGGAGGACTACACCTTC.

The chain uses TRBV29-1 and TRBJ1-1; D possibly corresponds to TRBD1 (6 bases). Germline CDR1 SQVTM, CDR2 ANQGSEA. The CDR3 has 12 amino acids. The V and J ends lost 6 bases and 2 bases respectively, with 10 bases between them. The DNA of the CDR3 is TGCAGCGTAAAACAGGGAAACACTGAAGCTTTCTTT. This sequence encodes CSVKQGNTEAFF.

The chain couples TRBV5-1 to TRBJ1-6; D is unresolved. The germline gives CDR1 SGHRS, CDR2 YFSETQ. The V and J ends lost 4 bases and 5 bases respectively, with 13 bases between them. CDR3 size: 15 residues. CDR3: CASSPGDRDNSPLHF. The CDR3 region has the DNA TGCGCCAGCAGCCCCGGAGACCGCGATAATTCACCCCTCCACTTT.

This rearrangement joins TRBV5-4 to TRBJ2-7, with 11 bases matching TRBD2. Germline V lookup: CDR1 SGHNT, CDR2 YYREEE (reference sequence). The V and J ends lost 4 bases and 3 bases, in that order; junction bases with no gene match: 6. This CDR3 has 15 residues. CDR3 in amino acids: CASSAGGTSGYEQYF. The CDR3 DNA sequence: TGTGCCAGCAGCGCCGGAGGGACTAGCGGCTACGAGCAGTACTTC.

This clone was seen a few times. The genes are TRBV5-1 and TRBJ1-4; no reliable D call. Germline V gives CDR1 SGHRS, CDR2 YFSETQ. The CDR3 contains 14 residues. The V and J ends lost 7 bases and 0 bases respectively, with 10 bases between them. Written as DNA, the CDR3 is TGCGCCAGCGCCGACACCACAACTAATGAAAAACTGTTTTTT. Protein product: CASADTTTNEKLFF.

This clone was seen a few times. V gene TRBV24-1 combines with J gene TRBJ2-1; TRBD1 might be the D (8 bases). Germline CDR1 is KGHDR and CDR2 is SFDVKD. CDR3 length equals 14 residues. Trimming left V 5 bases short and J 6 bases short, with 13 bases between. CDR3 DNA: TGTGCCACCAGTGGGACAGGGAGGGTCAATGAGCAGTTCTTC. Encoded protein: CATSGTGRVNEQFF.